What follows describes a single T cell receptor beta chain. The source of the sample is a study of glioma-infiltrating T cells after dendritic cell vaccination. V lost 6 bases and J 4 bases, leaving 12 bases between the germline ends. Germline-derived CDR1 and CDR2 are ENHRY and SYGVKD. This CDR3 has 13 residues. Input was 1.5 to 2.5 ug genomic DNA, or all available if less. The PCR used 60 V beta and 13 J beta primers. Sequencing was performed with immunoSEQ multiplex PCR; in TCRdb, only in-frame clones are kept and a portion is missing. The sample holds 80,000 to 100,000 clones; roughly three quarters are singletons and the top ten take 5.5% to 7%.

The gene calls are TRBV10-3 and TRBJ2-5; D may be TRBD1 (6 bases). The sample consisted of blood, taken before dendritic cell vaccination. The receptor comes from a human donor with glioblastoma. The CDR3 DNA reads TGTGCCATCAGCCCGGGACAAGGAGAGACCCAGTACTTC. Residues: CAISPGQGETQYF.